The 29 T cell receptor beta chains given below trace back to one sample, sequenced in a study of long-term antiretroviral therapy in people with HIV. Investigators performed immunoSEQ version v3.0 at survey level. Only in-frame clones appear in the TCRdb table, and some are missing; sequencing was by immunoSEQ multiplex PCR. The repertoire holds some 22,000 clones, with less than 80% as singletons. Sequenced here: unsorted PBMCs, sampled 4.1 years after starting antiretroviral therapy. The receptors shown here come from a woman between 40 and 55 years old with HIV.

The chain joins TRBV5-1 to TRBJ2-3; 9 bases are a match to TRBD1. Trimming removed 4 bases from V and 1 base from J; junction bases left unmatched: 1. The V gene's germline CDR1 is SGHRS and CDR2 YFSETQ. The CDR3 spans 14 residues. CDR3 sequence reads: CASSRTGGTDTQYF. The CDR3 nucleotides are TGCGCCAGCAGCCGGACAGGGGGCACAGATACGCAGTATTTT.

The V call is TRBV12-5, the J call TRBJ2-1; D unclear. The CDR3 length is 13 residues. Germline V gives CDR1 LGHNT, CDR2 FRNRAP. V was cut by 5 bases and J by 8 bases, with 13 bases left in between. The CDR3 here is CASGPRLGHEQFF. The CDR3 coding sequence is TGTGCTAGTGGTCCCCGTTTGGGTCATGAGCAGTTCTTC. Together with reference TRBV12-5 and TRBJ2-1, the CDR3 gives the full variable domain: DARVTQTPRHKVTEMGQEVTMRCQPILGHNTVFWYRQTMMQGLELLAYFRNRAPLDDSGMPKDRFSAEMPDATLATLKIQPSEPRDSAVYFCASGPRLGHEQFFGPGTRLTVL.

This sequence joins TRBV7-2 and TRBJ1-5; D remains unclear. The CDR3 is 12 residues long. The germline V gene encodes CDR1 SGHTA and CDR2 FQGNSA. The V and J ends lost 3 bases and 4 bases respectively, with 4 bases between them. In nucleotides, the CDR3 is TGTGCCAGCAGCTTGATAAATCAGCCCCAGCATTTT. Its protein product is CASSLINQPQHF.

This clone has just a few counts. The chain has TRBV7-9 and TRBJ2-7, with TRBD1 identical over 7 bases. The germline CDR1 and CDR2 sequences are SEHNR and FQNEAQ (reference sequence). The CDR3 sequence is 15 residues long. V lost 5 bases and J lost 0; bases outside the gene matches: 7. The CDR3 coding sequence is TGTGCCAGCAGCCCCTGGACAGGCCACTCCTACGAGCAGTACTTC. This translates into CASSPWTGHSYEQYF. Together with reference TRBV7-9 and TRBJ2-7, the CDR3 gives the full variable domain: DTGVSQNPRHKITKRGQNVTFRCDPISEHNRLYWYRQTLGQGPEFLTYFQNEAQLEKSRLLSDRFSAERPKGSFSTLEIQRTEQGDSAMYLCASSPWTGHSYEQYFGPGTRLTVT.

As DNA, the CDR3 is TGTGCCAGCAGCCAAGAAGGCAACCAAATAGTGGAGACCCAGTACTTC. Protein product: CASSQEGNQIVETQYF. This chain uses TRBV14 with TRBJ2-5; D uncertain. The V gene lost 0 bases and the J gene lost 5 bases, with 16 bases spanning the gap. The CDR3 covers 16 residues. Per the germline V gene, CDR1 is SGHDN and CDR2 is FVKESK.

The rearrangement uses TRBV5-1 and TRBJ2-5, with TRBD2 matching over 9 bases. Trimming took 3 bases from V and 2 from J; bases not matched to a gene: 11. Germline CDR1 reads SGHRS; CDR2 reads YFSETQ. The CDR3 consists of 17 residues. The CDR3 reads CASSYATSGAGQETQYF. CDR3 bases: TGCGCCAGCAGCTATGCGACTAGCGGAGCTGGGCAAGAGACCCAGTACTTC.

DNA of the CDR3: TGTGCCGGCCGTGGGGCCCCCACGGGCCAGCGGGTTATCTACAATGAGCAGTTCTTC. The encoded protein is CAGRGAPTGQRVIYNEQFF. This rearrangement joins TRBV30 to TRBJ2-1; perhaps TRBD2 as D (6 bases). Per the germline V gene, CDR1 is GTSNPN and CDR2 is SVGIG (reference sequence). The CDR3 is 19 amino acids. V was cut by 8 bases and J by 3 bases, with 32 bases left in between.

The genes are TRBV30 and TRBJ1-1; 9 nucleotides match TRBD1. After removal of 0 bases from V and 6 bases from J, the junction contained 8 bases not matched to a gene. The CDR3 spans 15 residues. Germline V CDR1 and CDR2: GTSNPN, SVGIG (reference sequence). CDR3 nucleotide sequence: TGTGCCTGGAGTGTACTCGGGACAGGGTTATCTGAAGCTTTCTTT. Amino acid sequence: CAWSVLGTGLSEAFF.

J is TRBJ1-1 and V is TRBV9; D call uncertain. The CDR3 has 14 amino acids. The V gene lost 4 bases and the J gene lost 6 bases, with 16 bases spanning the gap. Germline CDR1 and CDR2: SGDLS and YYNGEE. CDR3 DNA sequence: TGTGCCAGCAGCCCAGGTTGGGCTTCCTCTGAAGCTTTCTTT. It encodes CASSPGWASSEAFF.

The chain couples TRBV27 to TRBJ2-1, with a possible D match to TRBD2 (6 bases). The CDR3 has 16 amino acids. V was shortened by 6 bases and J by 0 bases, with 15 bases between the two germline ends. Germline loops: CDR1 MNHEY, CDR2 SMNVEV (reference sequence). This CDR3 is CASSPTPSASYNEQFF. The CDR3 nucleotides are TGTGCCAGCAGCCCCACCCCTAGCGCCTCCTACAATGAGCAGTTCTTC.

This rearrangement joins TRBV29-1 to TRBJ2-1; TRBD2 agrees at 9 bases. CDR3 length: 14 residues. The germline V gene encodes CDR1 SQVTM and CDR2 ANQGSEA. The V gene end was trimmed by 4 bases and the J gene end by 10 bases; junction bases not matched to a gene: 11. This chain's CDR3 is CSVVVAGEAREQFF. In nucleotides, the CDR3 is TGCAGCGTTGTTGTAGCGGGAGAGGCTAGGGAGCAGTTCTTC.

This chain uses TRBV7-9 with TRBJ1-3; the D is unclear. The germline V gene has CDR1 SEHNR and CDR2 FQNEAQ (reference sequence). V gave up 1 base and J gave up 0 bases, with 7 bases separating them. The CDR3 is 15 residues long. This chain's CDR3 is CASSLGTSSGNTIYF. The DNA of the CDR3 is TGTGCCAGCAGCTTAGGCACCAGCTCTGGAAACACCATATATTTT.

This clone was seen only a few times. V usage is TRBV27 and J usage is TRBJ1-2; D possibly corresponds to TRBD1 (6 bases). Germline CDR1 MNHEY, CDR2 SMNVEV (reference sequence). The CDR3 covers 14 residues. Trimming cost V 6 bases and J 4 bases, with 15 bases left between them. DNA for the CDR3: TGTGCCAGCAGCACATCAGGGGTCGCCTATGGCTACACCTTC. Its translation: CASSTSGVAYGYTF.

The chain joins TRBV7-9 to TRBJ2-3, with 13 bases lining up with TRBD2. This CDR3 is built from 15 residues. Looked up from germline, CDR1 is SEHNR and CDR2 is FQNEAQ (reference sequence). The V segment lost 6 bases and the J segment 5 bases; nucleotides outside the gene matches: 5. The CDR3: CASRPGLAGLDTQYF. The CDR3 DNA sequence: TGTGCCAGCAGACCGGGACTAGCGGGGTTAGATACGCAGTATTTT.

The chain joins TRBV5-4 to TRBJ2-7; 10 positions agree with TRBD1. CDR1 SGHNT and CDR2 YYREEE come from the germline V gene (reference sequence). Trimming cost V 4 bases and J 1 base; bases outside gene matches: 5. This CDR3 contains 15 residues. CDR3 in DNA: TGTGCCAGCAGCGCAGGACAGGGGGTTTCCTACGAGCAGTACTTC. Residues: CASSAGQGVSYEQYF. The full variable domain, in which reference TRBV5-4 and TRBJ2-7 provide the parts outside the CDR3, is ETGVTQSPTHLIKTRGQQVTLRCSSQSGHNTVSWYQQALGQGPQFIFQYYREEENGRGNFPPRFSGLQFPNYSSELNVNALELDDSALYLCASSAGQGVSYEQYFGPGTRLTVT.

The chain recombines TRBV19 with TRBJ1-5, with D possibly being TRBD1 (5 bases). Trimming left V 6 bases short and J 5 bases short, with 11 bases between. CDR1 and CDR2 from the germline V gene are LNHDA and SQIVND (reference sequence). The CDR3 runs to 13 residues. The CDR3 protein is CASRRQGHQPQHF. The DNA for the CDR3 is TGTGCCAGTAGAAGGCAGGGTCATCAGCCCCAGCATTTT.

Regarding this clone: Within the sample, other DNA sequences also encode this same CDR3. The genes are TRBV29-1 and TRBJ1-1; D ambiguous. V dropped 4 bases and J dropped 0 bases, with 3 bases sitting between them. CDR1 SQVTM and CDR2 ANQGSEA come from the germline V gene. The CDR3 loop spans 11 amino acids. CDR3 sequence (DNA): TGCAGCGTTGCGCTGAACACTGAAGCTTTCTTT. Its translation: CSVALNTEAFF. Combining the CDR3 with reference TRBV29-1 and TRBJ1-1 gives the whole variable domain SAVISQKPSRDICQRGTSLTIQCQVDSQVTMMFWYRQQPGQSLTLIATANQGSEATYESGFVIDKFPISRPNLTFSTLTVSNMSPEDSSIYLCSVALNTEAFFGQGTRLTVV.

The DNA for the CDR3 is TGTGCCAGCAGTACCCGCGCCCGGGACTATGGCTACACCTTC. This codes for CASSTRARDYGYTF. This chain connects TRBV27 to TRBJ1-2; D not resolved. The length of the CDR3 is 14 residues. V was clipped by 5 bases and J by 3 bases, with 13 bases between them. CDR1 is MNHEY, CDR2 SMNVEV, per germline (reference sequence).

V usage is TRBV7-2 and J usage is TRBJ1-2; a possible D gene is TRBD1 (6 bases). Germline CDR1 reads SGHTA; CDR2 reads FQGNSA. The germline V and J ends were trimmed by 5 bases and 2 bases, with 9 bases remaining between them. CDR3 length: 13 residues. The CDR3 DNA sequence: TGTGCCAGCAGCCGGACAGCGAACTATGGCTACACCTTC. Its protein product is CASSRTANYGYTF.

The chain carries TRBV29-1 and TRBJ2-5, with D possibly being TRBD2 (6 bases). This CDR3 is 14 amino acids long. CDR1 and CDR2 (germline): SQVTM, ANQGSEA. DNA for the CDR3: TGCACCATTGGGGGGAAGAGGGACCAAGAGACCCAGTACTTC. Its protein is CTIGGKRDQETQYF.

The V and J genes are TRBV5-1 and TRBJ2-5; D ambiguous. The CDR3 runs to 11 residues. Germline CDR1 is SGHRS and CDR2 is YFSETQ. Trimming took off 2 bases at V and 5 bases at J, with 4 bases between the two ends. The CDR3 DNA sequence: TGCGCCAGCAGCTTTGGGGAGACCCAGTACTTC. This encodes CASSFGETQYF.

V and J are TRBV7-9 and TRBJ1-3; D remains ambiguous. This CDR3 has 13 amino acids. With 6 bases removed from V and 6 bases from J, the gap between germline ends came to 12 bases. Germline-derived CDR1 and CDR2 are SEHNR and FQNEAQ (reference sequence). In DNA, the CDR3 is TGTGCCAGCAGTCCAGACATGATAAACACCATATATTTT. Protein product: CASSPDMINTIYF.

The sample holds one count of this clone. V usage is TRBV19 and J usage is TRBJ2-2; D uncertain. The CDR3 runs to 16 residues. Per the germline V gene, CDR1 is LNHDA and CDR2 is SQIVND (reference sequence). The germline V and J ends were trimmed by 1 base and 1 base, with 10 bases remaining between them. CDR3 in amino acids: CASSIAPDGNTGELFF. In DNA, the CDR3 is TGTGCCAGTAGTATAGCCCCGGACGGGAACACCGGGGAGCTGTTTTTT.

The chain's CDR3 is CASSVGMTDTQYF. CDR3 nucleotides: TGTGCCAGTAGCGTCGGCATGACAGATACGCAGTATTTT. The gene calls are TRBV19 and TRBJ2-3; D remains unclear. This CDR3 comprises 13 residues. The ends were cut back, 6 bases at V and 3 bases at J, with 10 bases in the middle. Germline loops: CDR1 LNHDA, CDR2 SQIVND (reference sequence).

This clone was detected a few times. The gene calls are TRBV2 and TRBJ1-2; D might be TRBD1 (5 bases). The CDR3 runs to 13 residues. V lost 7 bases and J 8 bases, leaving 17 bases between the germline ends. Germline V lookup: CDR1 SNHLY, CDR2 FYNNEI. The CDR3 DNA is TGTGCCAGCAACGGCAGGGCTTTTATCGGCTACACCTTC. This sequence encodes CASNGRAFIGYTF.

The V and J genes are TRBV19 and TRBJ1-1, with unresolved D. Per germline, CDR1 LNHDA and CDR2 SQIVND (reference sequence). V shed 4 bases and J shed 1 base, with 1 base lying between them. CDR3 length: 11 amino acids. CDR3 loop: CASSRNTEAFF. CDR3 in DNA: TGTGCCAGTAGTAGGAACACTGAAGCTTTCTTT.

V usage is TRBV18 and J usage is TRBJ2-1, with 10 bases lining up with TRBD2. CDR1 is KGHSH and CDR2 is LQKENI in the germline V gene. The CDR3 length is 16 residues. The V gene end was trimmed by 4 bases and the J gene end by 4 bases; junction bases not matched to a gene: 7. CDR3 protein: CASSHGTSAQYNEQFF. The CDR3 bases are TGTGCCAGCTCACACGGGACTAGCGCCCAGTACAATGAGCAGTTCTTC.

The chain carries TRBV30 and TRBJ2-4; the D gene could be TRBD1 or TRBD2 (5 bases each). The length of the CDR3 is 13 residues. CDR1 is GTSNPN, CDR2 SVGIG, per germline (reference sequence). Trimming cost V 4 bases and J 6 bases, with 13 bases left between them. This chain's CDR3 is CAWTQTEGNIQYF. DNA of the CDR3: TGTGCCTGGACCCAGACAGAGGGAAACATTCAGTACTTC. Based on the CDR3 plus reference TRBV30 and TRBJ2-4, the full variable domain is SQTIHQWPATLVQPVGSPLSLECTVEGTSNPNLYWYRQAAGRGLQLLFYSVGIGQISSEVPQNLSASRPQDRQFILSSKKLLLSDSGFYLCAWTQTEGNIQYFGAGTRLSVL.

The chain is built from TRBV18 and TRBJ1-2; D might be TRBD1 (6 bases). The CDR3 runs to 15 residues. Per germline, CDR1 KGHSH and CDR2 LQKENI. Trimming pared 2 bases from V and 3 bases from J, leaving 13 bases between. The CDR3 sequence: CASSPTGTLDYGYTF. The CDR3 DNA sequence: TGTGCCAGCTCACCAACAGGGACGCTGGACTATGGCTACACCTTC. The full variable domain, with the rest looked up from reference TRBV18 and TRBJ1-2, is NAGVMQNPRHLVRRRGQEARLRCSPMKGHSHVYWYRQLPEEGLKFMVYLQKENIIDESGMPKERFSAEFPKEGPSILRIQQVVRGDSAAYFCASSPTGTLDYGYTFGSGTRLTVV.